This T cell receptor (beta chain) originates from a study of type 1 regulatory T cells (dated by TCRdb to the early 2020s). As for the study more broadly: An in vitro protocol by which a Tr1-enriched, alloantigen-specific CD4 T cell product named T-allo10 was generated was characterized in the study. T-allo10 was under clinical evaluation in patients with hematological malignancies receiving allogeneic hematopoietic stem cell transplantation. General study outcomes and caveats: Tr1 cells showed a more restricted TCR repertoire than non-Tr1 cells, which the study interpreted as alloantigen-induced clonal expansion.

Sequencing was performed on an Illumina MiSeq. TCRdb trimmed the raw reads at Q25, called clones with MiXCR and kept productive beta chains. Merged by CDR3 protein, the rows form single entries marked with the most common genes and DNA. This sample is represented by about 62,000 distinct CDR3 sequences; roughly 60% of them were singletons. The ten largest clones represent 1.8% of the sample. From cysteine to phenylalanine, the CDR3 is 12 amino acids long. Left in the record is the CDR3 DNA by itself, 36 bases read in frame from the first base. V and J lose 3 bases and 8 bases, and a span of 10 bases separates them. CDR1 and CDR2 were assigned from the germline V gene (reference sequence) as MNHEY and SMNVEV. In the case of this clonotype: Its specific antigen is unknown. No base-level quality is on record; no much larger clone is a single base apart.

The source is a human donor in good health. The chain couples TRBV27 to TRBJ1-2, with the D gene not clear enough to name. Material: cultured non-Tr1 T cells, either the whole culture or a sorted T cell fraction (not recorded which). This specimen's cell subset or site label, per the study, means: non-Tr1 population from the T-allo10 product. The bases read TGTGCCAGCAGTTTCGATGGAGGCGGCTACACCTTC. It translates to CASSFDGGGYTF.